The rows below give T cell receptor beta chains drawn from one sample of a study of beta chain features in type 1 diabetes. Sequencing was performed with immunoSEQ multiplex PCR; in TCRdb, only in-frame clones are kept and a portion is missing. The sample has over 650,000 clones, over 11% seen once; the top ten hold 0.035% to 0.045%. The specimen sequenced was naive CD4+ T cells from blood. These receptors all stem from a man aged 18 to 35 with type 1 diabetes. Both conserved end residues are part of each CDR3. The D gene is left open where the match is weak. Rows may omit the clone size; those that give it use once, few, many or a size class.

J gene | clone size | D gene | V gene | CDR3 length | CDR3 protein | CDR3 DNA
TRBJ2-7 | - | TRBD1 | TRBV5-1 | 17 | CASSLEGYPGTGDEQYF | TGCGCCAGCAGCTTGGAAGGATACCCCGGGACAGGGGATGAGCAGTACTTC
TRBJ1-1 | few | - | TRBV4-3 | 14 | CASSAGVLNTEAFF | TGCGCCAGCAGCGCAGGGGTCCTGAACACTGAAGCTTTCTTT
TRBJ2-5 | few | TRBD1 | TRBV6-1 | 13 | CASRQTGGETQYF | TGTGCCAGCAGACAGACAGGGGGAGAGACCCAGTACTTC
TRBJ2-1 | few | TRBD2 | TRBV7-2 | 14 | CASSFSGGYNEQFF | TGTGCCAGCAGCTTCAGCGGGGGGTACAATGAGCAGTTCTTC
TRBJ2-1 | few | TRBD1 | TRBV7-9 | 15 | CASTGDRSSYNEQFF | TGTGCCAGCACCGGGGACAGGAGCTCCTACAATGAGCAGTTCTTC
TRBJ2-1 | few | - | TRBV9 | 12 | CASSVDGNEQFF | TGTGCCAGCAGCGTAGATGGCAATGAGCAGTTCTTC
TRBJ2-1 | few | TRBD2 | TRBV10-3 | 13 | CASRLAGEDEQFF | TGTGCCAGCCGACTAGCGGGGGAGGATGAGCAGTTCTTC
TRBJ1-2 | - | - | TRBV25-1 | 11 | CASSGWRGYTF | TGTGCCAGCAGTGGGTGGCGTGGCTACACCTTC
TRBJ2-7 | - | - | TRBV2 | 14 | CASSVSTGSYEQYF | TGTGCCAGCAGTGTCTCCACAGGGTCCTACGAGCAGTACTTC
TRBJ2-7 | few | TRBD1 | TRBV9 | 14 | CASSVVGTGAEQYF | TGTGCCAGCAGCGTAGTGGGGACAGGGGCCGAGCAGTACTTC
TRBJ2-7 | few | TRBD1 | TRBV29-1 | 13 | CSVCVGQGAEQYF | TGCAGCGTTTGTGTGGGACAGGGGGCCGAGCAGTACTTC
TRBJ1-4 | few | - | TRBV30 | 11 | CAWRAWEKLFF | TGTGCCTGGAGAGCGTGGGAAAAACTGTTTTTT
TRBJ1-5 | few | - | TRBV30 | 13 | CAWSPHSNQPQHF | TGTGCCTGGAGTCCCCATAGCAATCAGCCCCAGCATTTT
TRBJ1-2 | few | - | TRBV19 | 14 | CASSPIRDNYGYTF | TGTGCCAGTAGTCCCATCCGGGATAACTATGGCTACACCTTC
TRBJ2-7 | few | - | TRBV29-1 | 13 | CSVERGEANEQYF | TGCAGCGTAGAGAGAGGGGAGGCCAACGAGCAGTACTTC
TRBJ1-1 | - | - | TRBV4-3 | 15 | CASSQEWTANTEAFF | TGCGCCAGCAGCCAAGAGTGGACGGCGAACACTGAAGCTTTCTTT
TRBJ2-1 | few | - | TRBV7-2 | 14 | CASSAGQTYNEQFF | TGTGCCAGCAGCGCCGGGCAGACCTACAATGAGCAGTTCTTC
TRBJ1-3 | - | - | TRBV5-6 | 16 | CASSALIGTSGNTIYF | TGTGCCAGCAGCGCCCTCATCGGGACGAGCGGAAACACCATATATTTT
TRBJ2-5 | few | TRBD2 | TRBV28 | 16 | CASSLWASGRTETQYF | TGTGCCAGCAGTTTATGGGCTAGCGGGAGAACGGAGACCCAGTACTTC
TRBJ2-7 | - | - | TRBV5-6 | 14 | CASSPGGLFYEQYF | TGTGCCAGCAGCCCTGGGGGCCTTTTCTACGAGCAGTACTTC
TRBJ2-3 | few | - | TRBV6-5 | 14 | CASSYSPGTDTQYF | TGTGCCAGCAGTTACTCCCCAGGCACAGATACGCAGTATTTT
TRBJ1-1 | - | - | TRBV7-9 | 11 | CASSPGWAAFF | TGTGCCAGCAGCCCCGGATGGGCAGCTTTCTTT
TRBJ1-1 | few | - | TRBV30 | 14 | CAWYSGRTKAEAFF | TGTGCCTGGTACTCCGGGAGGACAAAGGCTGAAGCTTTCTTT
TRBJ1-2 | - | - | TRBV30 | 10 | CARQADGYTF | TGTGCCCGGCAGGCAGATGGCTACACCTTC
TRBJ2-3 | - | TRBD2 | TRBV4-2 | 16 | CASSLGLAGNTDTQYF | TGTGCCAGCAGCCTGGGACTAGCGGGGAACACAGATACGCAGTATTTT
TRBJ2-2 | few | - | TRBV9 | 15 | CASSVETAYTGELFF | TGTGCCAGCAGCGTAGAGACAGCCTACACCGGGGAGCTGTTTTTT
TRBJ2-7 | few | TRBD1 | TRBV6-5 | 11 | CASSPGQGRYF | TGTGCCAGCAGTCCCGGACAGGGCCGGTACTTC
TRBJ2-1 | - | - | TRBV6-1 | 19 | CASSEGVTGYRRSYNEQFF | TGTGCCAGCAGTGAAGGAGTAACAGGTTATCGGAGGTCCTACAATGAGCAGTTCTTC
TRBJ2-1 | few | - | TRBV5-1 | 16 | CASSPESARSYNEQFF | TGCGCCAGCAGCCCTGAAAGCGCCCGCTCCTACAATGAGCAGTTCTTC
TRBJ2-7 | few | - | TRBV5-6 | 11 | CASSMGPKQYF | TGTGCCAGCAGCATGGGACCAAAGCAGTACTTC
TRBJ2-1 | - | - | TRBV4-1 | 14 | CASSQDQTPNEQFF | TGCGCCAGCAGCCAAGACCAGACACCGAATGAGCAGTTCTTC
TRBJ2-5 | few | TRBD2 | TRBV2 | 15 | CASSDSSGFRETQYF | TGTGCCAGCAGTGACTCTAGCGGGTTTAGAGAGACCCAGTACTTC
TRBJ1-1 | few | TRBD1 | TRBV15 | 15 | CATSREDRSNTEAFF | TGTGCCACCAGCAGAGAGGACAGGTCGAACACTGAAGCTTTCTTT
TRBJ2-7 | - | - | TRBV11-1 | 14 | CASSFLRGAYEQYF | TGTGCCAGCAGCTTCCTACGGGGCGCATACGAGCAGTACTTC
TRBJ2-5 | - | - | TRBV18 | 14 | CASSPPRQQETQYF | TGTGCCAGCTCACCACCGAGACAGCAAGAGACCCAGTACTTC
TRBJ2-2 | - | - | TRBV7-2 | 16 | CASSLSRGANTGELFF | TGTGCCAGCAGCTTATCCAGGGGCGCTAACACCGGGGAGCTGTTTTTT
TRBJ2-5 | - | TRBD2 | TRBV6-5 | 15 | CASSPRLAGGEIQYF | TGTGCCAGCAGCCCCAGACTAGCGGGAGGGGAAATCCAGTACTTC
TRBJ2-3 | - | TRBD2 | TRBV9 | 15 | CASEQSGGLADTQYF | TGTGCCAGCGAACAAAGCGGGGGGCTCGCAGATACGCAGTATTTT
TRBJ2-7 | - | - | TRBV6-5 | 15 | CASSLDWRDRYEQYF | TGTGCCAGCAGTCTCGACTGGAGGGACCGATACGAGCAGTACTTC
TRBJ1-2 | few | - | TRBV30 | 13 | CAWLPTGHYGYTF | TGTGCCTGGCTGCCTACAGGGCACTATGGCTACACCTTC
TRBJ2-1 | - | - | TRBV9 | 14 | CASSAADGYNEQFF | TGTGCCAGCAGCGCTGCGGACGGATACAATGAGCAGTTCTTC
TRBJ2-5 | - | - | TRBV6-5 | 16 | CASSYSTSTGQETQYF | TGTGCCAGCAGTTACTCGACCTCGACAGGCCAAGAGACCCAGTACTTC
TRBJ1-1 | few | - | TRBV5-6 | 12 | CASSPNGAHAFF | TGTGCCAGCAGTCCAAATGGGGCCCACGCTTTCTTT
TRBJ2-7 | few | - | TRBV6-5 | 14 | CASVADLSSYEQYF | TGTGCCAGCGTAGCGGACCTAAGCTCCTACGAGCAGTACTTC